The 2 T cell receptor beta chains given below trace back to one sample, sequenced in a study of cytomegalovirus exposure and HLA in healthy donors. Primers: 60 Vbeta forward and 13 Jbeta reverse. Libraries were prepared by immunoSEQ multiplex PCR; TCRdb keeps only in-frame clonotypes and omits some of them. This table has around 150,000 clones, roughly 80% appearing once. Material: PBMCs. The receptors here all came from a woman aged 25 to 39 in good health and CMV-seropositive.

This clone is a singleton in its sample. V and J are TRBV30 and TRBJ2-7, with D possibly matching TRBD1 (5 bases). CDR3 length: 14 residues. Germline V lookup: CDR1 GTSNPN, CDR2 SVGIG (reference sequence). Trimming took off 3 bases at V and 2 bases at J, with 14 bases between the two ends. CDR3: CAWSQGTGAYEQYF. The CDR3 nucleotides are TGTGCCTGGAGCCAGGGAACAGGAGCCTACGAGCAGTACTTC.

V usage is TRBV11-2 and J usage is TRBJ1-1, with TRBD1 as a possible D gene (5 bases). This CDR3 has 13 amino acids. The germline gives CDR1 SGHAT, CDR2 FQNNGV. The ends were cut back, 3 bases at V and 6 bases at J, with 11 bases in the middle. The CDR3 DNA sequence: TGTGCCAGCAGCTTCAGCAGGGTAGCTGAAGCTTTCTTT. It translates to CASSFSRVAEAFF.